The clone carrying this T cell receptor beta chain has a handful of counts. The antigen is not known. Deletions cut 0 bases from V and 6 bases from J, with 11 bases between. Germline values: CDR1 SQVTM, CDR2 ANQGSEA. CDR3 size: 13 residues. TCRdb reanalysed the reads using MiXCR and keeps one entry per CDR3 protein. The data show nearly 550,000 distinct CDR3 sequences, with more than 15% seen just once and about 24% held by the top ten. The data are from a study of T cell repertoires in cytomegalovirus infection. Across the study: A matching HLA type, together with CMV infection, was signaled by public TCR beta signatures.

Study-level findings and limits: Summed frequency of public TCR beta families distinguished CMV carriers with the relevant HLA. CMV-specific TCR beta clonotypes restricted by HLA-C were the ones dominating the ex vivo response.

The sequencing sample was made of CD8+ T cells from PBMCs. V usage is TRBV29-1 and J usage is TRBJ1-1; D call uncertain. This receptor was obtained from a human donor in good health (CMV status not recorded). Some clones in this sample may be carry-over from other donors' samples. Here the CDR3 reads CSVEEEESPEAFF. CDR3 nucleotides: TGCAGCGTTGAAGAAGAGGAATCCCCTGAAGCTTTCTTT.